Listed here are 13 T cell receptor beta chains from one sample, sequenced in a study of post-analysis software for immune sequencing data. Study observations and caveats: Among four or five TRBV segments more frequent in patients than controls were TRBV5-6, TRBV5-1 and TRBV20-1.

These TCRs are of unknown antigen specificity. Unique molecular identifiers were built into the TCR beta cDNA libraries. TCRdb re-derived calls from the PCR reads in MiXCR, one entry per CDR3 protein. The data show fewer than 900,000 distinct CDR3 sequences, with 35% to 55% seen just once and approximately 4.4% held by the top ten. The sample taken for sequencing was blood. The receptors here all came from a girl aged 10 to 17 with multiple sclerosis.

V gene TRBV5-1 combines with J gene TRBJ2-5; possibly TRBD1 for D (5 bases). The DNA end favors TRBJ2-4, so the J call may be wrong. Looked up from germline, CDR1 is SGHRS and CDR2 is YFSETQ. The CDR3 covers 13 residues. As DNA, the CDR3 is TGCGCCAGCGGAGACAAGGGGCTAAACATTCAGTACTTC. This translates into CASGDKGLNIQYF.

The chain employs TRBV12-3 or TRBV12-4 and TRBJ2-1; TRBD2 matches at 11 bases. This CDR3 has 22 amino acids. Trimming removed 6 bases from V and 3 bases from J; junction bases left unmatched: 25. The CDR3 here is CASSLPETGTSGPPGIYNEQFF. CDR3 DNA: TGTGCCAGCAGCTTACCTGAAACCGGGACTAGCGGTCCCCCAGGGATCTACAATGAGCAGTTCTTC.

The chain joins TRBV4-1 to TRBJ1-1; TRBD1 is a possible D gene (6 bases). Trimming left V 0 bases short and J 0 bases short, with 14 bases between. CDR1 and CDR2 from the germline V gene are MGHRA and YSYEKL. CDR3 length equals 17 residues. The CDR3 loop reads CASSQESQGRVNTEAFF. The CDR3 nucleotides are TGCGCCAGCAGCCAAGAATCGCAGGGGAGGGTGAACACTGAAGCTTTCTTT.

The rearrangement links TRBV12-3 or TRBV12-4 to TRBJ2-7; D is perhaps TRBD2 (6 bases). Between the trimmed V and J ends, which lost 4 bases and 0 bases, there was a span of 13 bases. The CDR3 covers 15 residues. The CDR3 nucleotides are TGTGCCAGCAGTTACTCTAGCGCCACCTCCTACGAGCAGTACTTC. Translation: CASSYSSATSYEQYF.

The genes are TRBV20-1 and TRBJ1-2, with 7 bases identical to TRBD1. The CDR3 contains 14 residues. The V gene's germline CDR1 is DFQATT and CDR2 SNEGSKA (reference sequence). The ends lost 3 bases at V and 5 bases at J; junction bases unmatched: 9. CDR3 nucleotide sequence: TGCAGTGCTAGCCCCTTTGCAGGGGGGTATGGCTACACCTTC. Its protein product is CSASPFAGGYGYTF.

This clonotype turned up a few times. Relative to the germline gene, one junction end is altered; a read error may explain this. V gene TRBV7-6 combines with J gene TRBJ2-5, with D possibly TRBD2 on 5 matching bases. This CDR3 is built from 15 residues. CDR1 and CDR2 (germline): SGHVS, FNYEAQ. CDR3 sequence (DNA): TGTGCCAGCAGCTTAGGAGACGGCGGTTGGGAGACCCGGTACTTC. Translation gives CASSLGDGGWETRYF.

A few counts support this clonotype. The chain links TRBV6-2 or TRBV6-3 to TRBJ2-6; D unclear. V lost 2 bases and J 0 bases, leaving 8 bases between the germline ends. Germline V gene sequence: CDR1 MNHEY, CDR2 SVGEGT. The length of the CDR3 is 16 residues. The CDR3 spells CASSYRANSGANVLTF. CDR3 nucleotide sequence: TGTGCCAGCAGTTACCGAGCAAACTCTGGGGCCAACGTCCTGACTTTC.

This clonotype has more than one count but fewer than ten. This chain connects TRBV6-1 to TRBJ2-7; 8 nucleotides agree with TRBD2. This CDR3 is built from 13 residues. CDR1 and CDR2 from the germline V gene are MNHNS and SASEGT. Losses at the gene ends were 8 bases for V and 2 bases for J; bases not matched to a gene: 5. The CDR3 DNA is TGTGCCAGCCGGCGGGAGGTCACCTACGAGCAGTACTTC. This codes for CASRREVTYEQYF.

This clonotype was detected a few times. CDR3 residues: CSVMSGRAQYF. The CDR3 coding sequence is TGCAGCGTTATGAGCGGGAGAGCCCAGTACTTC. The chain is built from TRBV29-1 and TRBJ2-5; 8 bases align to TRBD2. The CDR3 runs to 11 residues. The germline gives CDR1 SQVTM, CDR2 ANQGSEA. J lost 9 bases, V lost 5 bases, and 5 bases had no gene match.

Only one count was recorded for this clonotype. This chain uses TRBV29-1 with TRBJ2-2; D is unresolved. This CDR3 spans 13 amino acids. Between the trimmed V and J ends, which lost 4 bases and 4 bases, there was a span of 10 bases. CDR1 is SQVTM, CDR2 ANQGSEA, per germline. CDR3 bases: TGCAGCGTTGTATGGATGAGCACCGGGGAGCTGTTTTTT. Translated: CSVVWMSTGELFF.

In its sample, this clonotype was seen a few times. This chain links TRBV20-1 with TRBJ2-1, with TRBD2 matching 8 bases. Germline CDR1 DFQATT, CDR2 SNEGSKA (reference sequence). The CDR3 has 14 residues. J gave up 7 bases and V 4 bases, and 9 bases lay outside the gene matches. CDR3 sequence (DNA): TGCAGTGCTAAACTAGCGGTGAAGGGGAATGAGCAGTTCTTC. Translated: CSAKLAVKGNEQFF.

The chain carries TRBV12-5 and TRBJ1-5; no clear D gene. V was pared by 1 base and J by 2 bases, with 21 bases between. This CDR3 contains 19 residues. CDR1 is LGHNT, CDR2 FRNRAP, per germline. CDR3 nucleotide sequence: TGTGCTAGTGGTTTGGCCCTTCGTCGGGGTCCGCTCGGCAATCAGCCCCAGCATTTT. As protein: CASGLALRRGPLGNQPQHF.

This clonotype was counted a few times. The chain employs TRBV29-1 and TRBJ2-3; TRBD1 matches 7 bases. J gave up 4 bases and V 1 base, and 5 bases lay outside the gene matches. From germline, CDR1 is SQVTM and CDR2 ANQGSEA. There are 14 residues in the CDR3. The CDR3 nucleotides are TGCAGCGTTGAAGTCAGGGACAGATCAGATACGCAGTATTTT. It codes for CSVEVRDRSDTQYF.